The rows below give T cell receptor beta chains drawn from one sample of a study of T-cell reconstitution after alpha-beta-depleted transplantation in children. One entry per CDR3 protein results from TCRdb running MiXCR on the PCR reads. The sample consists of about 590,000 distinct CDR3 sequences, around 13% of them appearing once. Sequencing used PBMCs, mostly from graft donor cells, obtained 360 days after TCRalphabeta/CD19-depleted stem cell transplant. The receptors were gathered from a male patient younger than 18 who had a stem cell transplant for acute myeloid leukemia, so the T cells may come from the graft donor. Each CDR3 is given with its conserved first and last residue. A D gene is named only where the DNA matches it firmly. The size of a clone is reported for some rows only, either as once, few or many, or as a class for expanded clones.

D	V	J	size	DNA	CDR3
TRBD1	TRBV5-8	TRBJ2-1	NA	TGTGCCAGCAGCTTGTGGGACAGGGCATTTGAGCAGTTCTTC	CASSLWDRAFEQFF
TRBD1	TRBV7-9	TRBJ1-1	NA	TGTGCCAGCAGCCCCGTGTTGACAGGGGAGGCTGAAGCTTTCTTT	CASSPVLTGEAEAFF
NA	TRBV12-3/TRBV12-4	TRBJ2-4	many	TGTGCCAGCAGTTTAGGGGGGAGGAACATTCAGTACTTC	CASSLGGRNIQYF
NA	TRBV20-1	TRBJ1-5	many	TGCAGTGTTCCGAAGAGGGGCAATCAGCCCCAGCATTTT	CSVPKRGNQPQHF
TRBD1	TRBV20-1	TRBJ1-4	NA	TGCAGTGCTTTGACAGGGGTTAATGAAAAACTGTTTTTT	CSALTGVNEKLFF
TRBD1	TRBV7-9	TRBJ2-1	NA	TGTGCCAGCAGACCCTCCGGGACAGCTCACAATGAGCAGTTCTTC	CASRPSGTAHNEQFF
NA	TRBV15	TRBJ2-1	NA	TGTGCCACCAGCAGAGTCACGTGGCGTTGCAATGAGCAGTTCTTC	CATSRVTWRCNEQFF
TRBD2	TRBV20-1	TRBJ2-7	NA	TGCAGTGCTTTTAGCGGGAGGGCCTACGAGCAGTACTTC	CSAFSGRAYEQYF
NA	TRBV29-1	TRBJ1-3	NA	TGCAGCGTTTCAGTCTCTGGAAACACCATATATTTT	CSVSVSGNTIYF
TRBD1	TRBV4-3	TRBJ2-7	NA	TGCGCCAGCAGCCAAGTATGGCAGGGGGACGAGCAGTACTTC	CASSQVWQGDEQYF